A selection of T cell receptor beta chains follows, all from one sample in a study of graft-versus-host responses after intestinal transplantation. The protocol was immunoSEQ multiplex PCR, while the TCRdb copy is restricted to in-frame clones and leaves out a portion. The repertoire holds about 120,000 clones, 80% to 95% seen once, with more than 0.095% in the top ten. These receptors' antigens are unknown. Sequences were derived from unstimulated CD4+ T cells sorted from spleen or lymph node cells, sampled before intestinal transplant. These receptors were obtained from a human donor who received an intestinal transplant. Both conserved end residues are part of each CDR3. The D gene is left open where the match is weak. Only part of the rows carry a size: once, few, many, or a class if the clone is expanded.

v_gene: TRBV7-9
j_gene: TRBJ2-1
abundance: NA
d_gene: NA
CDR3aa: CASSFGGLDEQFF
CDR3nt: TGTGCCAGCAGCTTTGGGGGGCTCGATGAGCAGTTCTTC

v_gene: TRBV5-1
j_gene: TRBJ2-7
abundance: NA
d_gene: NA
CDR3aa: CASSLRAGAFDEQYF
CDR3nt: TGCGCCAGCAGCTTGAGGGCAGGGGCTTTCGACGAGCAGTACTTC

v_gene: TRBV7-9
j_gene: TRBJ2-7
abundance: NA
d_gene: NA
CDR3aa: CASSPQGGSYEQYF
CDR3nt: TGTGCCAGCAGCCCACAAGGGGGATCTTACGAGCAGTACTTC

v_gene: TRBV5-1
j_gene: TRBJ2-5
abundance: NA
d_gene: NA
CDR3aa: CASSLVPVETQYF
CDR3nt: TGCGCCAGCAGCTTGGTACCAGTGGAGACCCAGTACTTC

v_gene: TRBV5-1
j_gene: TRBJ1-4
abundance: NA
d_gene: NA
CDR3aa: CASSLDNTEKKLFF
CDR3nt: TGCGCCAGCAGCTTGGATAACACAGAGAAAAAACTGTTTTTT

v_gene: TRBV11-2
j_gene: TRBJ2-3
abundance: NA
d_gene: TRBD2
CDR3aa: CASSFRGSTSTDTQYF
CDR3nt: TGTGCCAGCAGCTTTCGCGGGAGCACTAGCACAGATACGCAGTATTTT

v_gene: TRBV5-1
j_gene: TRBJ2-5
abundance: NA
d_gene: NA
CDR3aa: CASSLADLETQYF
CDR3nt: TGCGCCAGCAGCTTGGCCGACTTGGAGACCCAGTACTTC

v_gene: TRBV15
j_gene: TRBJ2-5
abundance: NA
d_gene: NA
CDR3aa: CATTRSGEKETQYF
CDR3nt: TGTGCCACCACTCGTTCGGGAGAAAAAGAGACCCAGTACTTC

v_gene: TRBV7-2
j_gene: TRBJ1-4
abundance: once
d_gene: NA
CDR3aa: CASSSQRQGKNEKLFF
CDR3nt: TGTGCCAGCAGCTCACAGCGTCAGGGAAAGAATGAAAAACTGTTTTTT

v_gene: TRBV2
j_gene: TRBJ2-7
abundance: NA
d_gene: NA
CDR3aa: CASNGNLGDVRSTYEQYF
CDR3nt: TGTGCCAGCAACGGTAATTTAGGGGATGTGAGGTCAACCTACGAGCAGTACTTC

v_gene: TRBV4-1
j_gene: TRBJ1-5
abundance: NA
d_gene: NA
CDR3aa: CASSQGTGNQPQHF
CDR3nt: TGCGCCAGCAGCCAAGGGACAGGCAATCAGCCCCAGCATTTT

v_gene: TRBV11-2
j_gene: TRBJ2-1
abundance: NA
d_gene: NA
CDR3aa: CASSPSTYNEQFF
CDR3nt: TGTGCCAGCAGCCCTTCAACTTACAATGAGCAGTTCTTC

v_gene: TRBV5-6
j_gene: TRBJ2-5
abundance: NA
d_gene: NA
CDR3aa: CASSLWETQYF
CDR3nt: TGTGCCAGCAGCCTATGGGAGACCCAGTACTTC

v_gene: TRBV11-2
j_gene: TRBJ2-5
abundance: NA
d_gene: TRBD2
CDR3aa: CASSPTSGRMETQYF
CDR3nt: TGTGCCAGCAGCCCAACTAGCGGGAGGATGGAGACCCAGTACTTC

v_gene: TRBV9
j_gene: TRBJ2-2
abundance: NA
d_gene: NA
CDR3aa: CASSVLGGVTGELFF
CDR3nt: TGTGCCAGCAGCGTTCTCGGAGGGGTCACCGGGGAGCTGTTTTTT

v_gene: TRBV18
j_gene: TRBJ2-7
abundance: NA
d_gene: NA
CDR3aa: CASSLTRDGNEDEQYF
CDR3nt: TGTGCCAGCTCACTAACCCGGGACGGTAATGAAGACGAGCAGTACTTC

v_gene: TRBV5-8
j_gene: TRBJ2-1
abundance: NA
d_gene: TRBD2
CDR3aa: CASSLTNLAGAYNEQFF
CDR3nt: TGTGCCAGCAGCTTGACCAACCTAGCGGGAGCATACAATGAGCAGTTCTTC

v_gene: TRBV6-5
j_gene: TRBJ1-5
abundance: once
d_gene: NA
CDR3aa: CASSLGHSNQPQHF
CDR3nt: TGTGCCAGCAGCCTCGGGCATAGCAATCAGCCCCAGCATTTT

v_gene: TRBV18
j_gene: TRBJ2-2
abundance: NA
d_gene: TRBD1
CDR3aa: CASSPGQENTGELFF
CDR3nt: TGTGCCAGCTCACCCGGACAGGAAAACACCGGGGAGCTGTTTTTT

v_gene: TRBV5-6
j_gene: TRBJ2-7
abundance: once
d_gene: TRBD2
CDR3aa: CASSLGLADSYEQYF
CDR3nt: TGTGCCAGCAGCTTGGGGCTAGCGGACTCCTACGAGCAGTACTTC

v_gene: TRBV19
j_gene: TRBJ2-3
abundance: NA
d_gene: TRBD2
CDR3aa: CASSISSGSPADTQYF
CDR3nt: TGTGCCAGTAGTATATCTAGCGGGAGTCCGGCAGATACGCAGTATTTT

v_gene: TRBV19
j_gene: TRBJ2-7
abundance: NA
d_gene: NA
CDR3aa: CASSISTKGSYEQYF
CDR3nt: TGTGCCAGTAGTATTAGCACCAAAGGTTCCTACGAGCAGTACTTC

v_gene: TRBV7-9
j_gene: TRBJ1-4
abundance: NA
d_gene: TRBD1
CDR3aa: CASSPGQGIATNEKLFF
CDR3nt: TGTGCCAGCAGCCCGGGACAGGGGATTGCAACTAATGAAAAACTGTTTTTT

v_gene: TRBV29-1
j_gene: TRBJ1-2
abundance: NA
d_gene: NA
CDR3aa: CSGHLGGYGYTF
CDR3nt: TGCAGCGGCCACCTAGGGGGCTATGGCTACACCTTC

v_gene: TRBV19
j_gene: TRBJ2-1
abundance: NA
d_gene: NA
CDR3aa: CASTKVWGEEQFF
CDR3nt: TGTGCCAGTACCAAAGTTTGGGGAGAGGAGCAGTTCTTC

v_gene: TRBV6-6
j_gene: TRBJ1-5
abundance: NA
d_gene: NA
CDR3aa: CASSYSAGGGNQPQHF
CDR3nt: TGTGCCAGCAGTTACTCGGCAGGTGGGGGCAATCAGCCCCAGCATTTT

v_gene: TRBV6-6
j_gene: TRBJ1-4
abundance: NA
d_gene: NA
CDR3aa: CASSYSKVRENEKLFF
CDR3nt: TGTGCCAGCAGTTACTCGAAAGTCAGGGAGAATGAAAAACTGTTTTTT

v_gene: TRBV14
j_gene: TRBJ2-5
abundance: NA
d_gene: NA
CDR3aa: CASSQGTGLETQYF
CDR3nt: TGTGCCAGCAGCCAAGGCACAGGTTTAGAGACCCAGTACTTC

v_gene: TRBV4-1
j_gene: TRBJ2-2
abundance: NA
d_gene: NA
CDR3aa: CASSQEGPGELFF
CDR3nt: TGCGCCAGCAGCCAGGAGGGCCCCGGGGAGCTGTTTTTT

v_gene: TRBV27
j_gene: TRBJ2-3
abundance: NA
d_gene: TRBD2
CDR3aa: CASKREDVDTQYF
CDR3nt: TGTGCCAGCAAGCGGGAGGACGTAGATACGCAGTATTTT

v_gene: TRBV6-6
j_gene: TRBJ1-1
abundance: NA
d_gene: TRBD1
CDR3aa: CASSYFLGQGEVGAFF
CDR3nt: TGTGCCAGCAGTTACTTTCTTGGACAGGGTGAAGTCGGAGCTTTCTTT

v_gene: TRBV28
j_gene: TRBJ2-5
abundance: NA
d_gene: NA
CDR3aa: CASSPGGTLYQETQYF
CDR3nt: TGTGCCAGCAGTCCAGGGGGGACCTTGTACCAAGAGACCCAGTACTTC

v_gene: TRBV2
j_gene: TRBJ2-1
abundance: NA
d_gene: NA
CDR3aa: CASSVPRGGLGGGEQFF
CDR3nt: TGTGCCAGCAGTGTCCCCCGGGGCGGCTTGGGGGGAGGTGAGCAGTTCTTC

v_gene: TRBV11-2
j_gene: TRBJ2-1
abundance: NA
d_gene: TRBD1
CDR3aa: CASSPSTGGLPRDEQFF
CDR3nt: TGTGCCAGCAGCCCCTCGACAGGGGGCCTTCCGCGCGATGAGCAGTTCTTC

v_gene: TRBV4-1
j_gene: TRBJ1-2
abundance: few
d_gene: NA
CDR3aa: CASSQVQVHYGYTF
CDR3nt: TGCGCCAGCAGCCAAGTACAGGTCCACTATGGCTACACCTTC

v_gene: TRBV27
j_gene: TRBJ2-3
abundance: NA
d_gene: NA
CDR3aa: CASSLSGSPSTDTQYF
CDR3nt: TGTGCCAGCAGTCTCTCCGGGTCGCCTAGCACAGATACGCAGTATTTT

v_gene: TRBV2
j_gene: TRBJ2-2
abundance: NA
d_gene: NA
CDR3aa: CASSLGAGPGELFF
CDR3nt: TGTGCCAGCAGCCTGGGGGCGGGGCCCGGGGAGCTGTTTTTT